The T cell receptor beta chain described here comes from a study of identical twins. Study-level results: Fewer insertions marked abundant cord blood beta clonotypes; young adult naive trended weakly, memory not at all. Out-of-frame alpha sequences common to twins exhibited an excess of low generation probability.

After template switching added a universal primer site, the resulting cDNA carried unique molecular identifiers. TCRdb re-called the 5' RACE reads with MiXCR, one entry per CDR3 protein. The sample comprises around 960,000 distinct CDR3 sequences, about 12% of which are singletons, and about 1.6% rests with the top ten. Turning to this clonotype: Its antigen is not identified.

V lost 6 bases and J lost 3, with 18 bases in between. This CDR3 comprises 16 residues. These same records also appear under a second study, on yellow fever vaccine responses in identical twins. That investigation notes: Reported findings indicate that twins' vaccine T cell responses seemed partially convergent, partially personalized.

Sequencing input: PBMCs. This chain joins TRBV12-3 or TRBV12-4 and TRBJ1-5, with D possibly TRBD1 on 6 matching bases. The receptor comes from a woman younger than 35 in good health. The CDR3 nucleotides read TGTGCCAGCAGCCCTTCGACAGGAACCGACAATCAGCCCCAGCATTTT. The encoded protein is CASSPSTGTDNQPQHF.